These 16 T cell receptor beta chains were all obtained from the same sample, sequenced in a study of T cell clonality in common variable immunodeficiency. The assay was immunoSEQ multiplex PCR, and TCRdb's table has in-frame clones only and misses some. Observed in the sample are 50,000 to 55,000 clones, none of them singletons. Sequences were obtained from peripheral blood mononuclear cells. Receptors originate from a person between 18 and 70 years old in good health.

This clone was counted many times. The read is 3 residues too short to cover the CDR3 end, so that end is filled in from the germline J gene. The rearrangement links TRBV20-1 to TRBJ2-4; weak D call: TRBD2 (7 bases). The CDR3 totals 13 residues. Germline V gene lookup returns CDR1 DFQATT and CDR2 SNEGSKA (reference sequence). V lost 3 bases and J lost 5, with 11 bases in between. The part of the CDR3 DNA that was read is TGCAGTGCTAGGGAGGGGGGGGAAAACATT. Its protein product is CSAREGGENI. The CDR3 reads in full as CSAREGGENIQYF.

This clone was picked up many times. The CDR3 here is CASGVGVLAGNNEQFF. CDR3 DNA, as far as it was read: TGTGCCAGTGGAGTAGGGGTACTAGCGGGGAACAATGAG. The chain links TRBV19 to TRBJ2-1; 10 bases agree with TRBD2. The read halts 3 residues ahead of the CDR3 end, with the missing end drawn from the germline J gene. This CDR3 contains 16 residues. Per germline, CDR1 LNHDA and CDR2 SQIVND (reference sequence). The V segment lost 8 bases and the J segment 5 bases; nucleotides outside the gene matches: 12.

This clone was counted many times. The CDR3 is cut off 3 residues early in the read; its end comes from the germline J gene. The J gene is TRBJ2-1, the V gene TRBV20-1; TRBD1 matches 9 bases. With V trimmed by 5 bases and J by 7 bases, 12 bases remained unmatched. CDR1 is DFQATT, CDR2 SNEGSKA, per germline (reference sequence). The CDR3 is 15 amino acids. The CDR3 sequence is CSALPGQGVRNEQFF. Partial CDR3 DNA: TGCAGTGCTCTTCCGGGACAGGGAGTTAGAAATGAG.

This clone was recorded at least ten times. Read coverage stops 3 residues before the CDR3 terminus; the germline J gene supplies the remainder. The chain recombines TRBV20-1 with TRBJ1-5; D remains ambiguous. The CDR3 runs 14 residues. The germline CDR1 and CDR2 sequences are DFQATT and SNEGSKA (reference sequence). V dropped 5 bases and J dropped 2 bases, with 13 bases sitting between them. The CDR3 loop reads CSALNWRGNQPQHF. CDR3 DNA, as far as it was read: TGCAGTGCTTTAAACTGGAGGGGCAATCAGCCC.

This clone was recorded many times. The CDR3 extends 3 residues past the end of the read, so its final part is completed from the germline J gene. The chain employs TRBV7-9 and TRBJ2-5; 7 nucleotides line up with TRBD1. Germline V gene sequence: CDR1 SEHNR, CDR2 FQNEAQ (reference sequence). After removal of 6 bases from V and 5 bases from J, the junction contained 9 bases not matched to a gene. The CDR3 covers 14 residues. CDR3 residues: CASSTGAILETQYF. The DNA read from the CDR3 is TGTGCCAGCAGTACAGGGGCGATACTCGAGACC.

This clone has more than one count but fewer than ten. A much larger clone lies a single base off, so this may be a read error. The CDR3 end is not reached by the read, which stops 3 residues before it; the germline J gene fills it in. The chain recombines TRBV19 with TRBJ2-3; 7 bases are a match to TRBD1. The V gene's germline CDR1 is LNHDA and CDR2 SQIVND (reference sequence). The CDR3 is made up of 20 amino acids. CDR3 loop: CASSPVGTDIQYRFNQPQYF. Incomplete CDR3 DNA: TGTGCCAGTAGCCCAGTCGGGACAGACATCCAATACAGATTCAATCAGCCG.

Concerning this clone itself: At one end the junction does not follow the germline gene, possibly because of a read error. With the read ending 3 residues before the CDR3 end, the germline J gene is used to fill in that end. Other nucleotide sequences in the sample specify the same CDR3. The gene calls are TRBV19 and TRBJ1-3, with a weak D call TRBD1 (6 bases). The CDR3 has 19 amino acids. Germline loops: CDR1 LNHDA, CDR2 SQIVND (reference sequence). The CDR3 region is CASSIFSDRSLYSGNTIYF. Partial CDR3 DNA: TGTGCCAGTAGTATATTCTCCGACAGGTCCCTATACTCTGGAAACACA.

This clone has a count of ten or more. One end of the junction fails to match germline, which may point to a read error. The CDR3 extends 3 residues past the end of the read, so its final part is completed from the germline J gene. The chain employs TRBV6-1 and TRBJ2-5; 7 nucleotides agree with TRBD1. The CDR3 covers 16 residues. In germline, CDR1 is MNHNS, CDR2 SASEGT. The CDR3 here is CASSGLGTANQETQYF. CDR3 DNA (partial): TGTGCCAGCAGTGGCCTTGGGACAGCCAACCAGGAGACC.

Ten or more counts support this clone. The read finishes 3 residues shy of the CDR3 end, and the germline J gene is used to complete it. This rearrangement joins TRBV20-1 to TRBJ1-6, with D perhaps matching TRBD1 (5 bases). The CDR3 covers 12 residues. Germline lookup yields CDR1 DFQATT and CDR2 SNEGSKA (reference sequence). V lost 1 base, J lost 8 bases, and 6 bases lay in between. CDR3 residues: CSARGGDSPLHF. Partial CDR3 DNA: TGCAGTGCTAGAGGGGGGGATTCACCC.

This clone appeared many times. The observed sequence ends 3 residues before the CDR3 terminus, with the missing tail filled in from the germline J gene. J is TRBJ2-2 and V is TRBV6-2 or TRBV6-3, with D hard to call. Between the trimmed V and J ends, which lost 2 bases and 0 bases, there was a span of 4 bases. Germline V gene sequence: CDR1 MNHEY, CDR2 SVGEGT. This CDR3 has 14 amino acids. Incomplete CDR3 DNA: TGTGCCAGCAGTTACATAACGAACACCGGGGAG. As protein: CASSYITNTGE. The complete CDR3 reads CASSYITNTGELFF.

This clone has a count of ten or more. Read data end 3 residues before the CDR3 end; the end is taken from the germline J gene. This chain joins TRBV7-3 and TRBJ2-3; D tentatively reads TRBD1 or TRBD2 (5 bases each). Per germline, CDR1 SGHTA and CDR2 FQGTGA. The CDR3 contains 15 residues. CDR3 DNA (partial): TGTGCCAGCAGCCTGCATCCAGGGAAGGGAGAGACG. Its translation is CASSLHPGKGET. The entire CDR3 protein is CASSLHPGKGETQYF. Full variable domain (rest looked up from reference TRBV7-3 and TRBJ2-3): GAGVSQTPSNKVTEKGKYVELRCDPISGHTALYWYRQSLGQGPEFLIYFQGTGAADDSGLPNDRFFAVRPEGSVSTLKIQRTERGDSAVYLCASSLHPGKGETQYFGPGTRLTVL.

This clone was found a few times. The DNA ends 3 residues before the CDR3 does, and the rest of the CDR3 is filled in from the germline J gene. V usage is TRBV6-1 and J usage is TRBJ1-2; 7 nucleotides match TRBD1. The germline V gene encodes CDR1 MNHNS and CDR2 SASEGT. The V segment lost 2 bases and the J segment 0 bases; nucleotides outside the gene matches: 9. The CDR3 sequence is 17 residues long. The CDR3 loop reads CASSETGQITSNYGYTF. Partial CDR3 DNA: TGTGCCAGCAGTGAAACGGGACAGATAACATCTAACTATGGC.

Points on this clone: The read stops 3 residues short of the end of the CDR3; the missing end is completed from the germline J gene. The chain has TRBV2 and TRBJ1-5, with 7 bases aligning to TRBD1. This CDR3 is 15 amino acids long. The junction had 4 bases not matched to a gene; V was cut back by 1 base and J by 4 bases. Germline CDR1 SNHLY, CDR2 FYNNEI. The CDR3 protein is CASSEVYRGNQPQHF. Partial CDR3 DNA: TGTGCCAGCAGTGAAGTCTACAGGGGTAATCAGCCC.

This clone was found many times. The observed sequence ends 3 residues before the CDR3 terminus, with the missing tail filled in from the germline J gene. J is TRBJ2-7 and V is TRBV20-1; possibly TRBD2 for D (5 bases). The CDR3 loop spans 13 amino acids. V was clipped by 4 bases and J by 3 bases, with 13 bases between them. Germline CDR1 and CDR2: DFQATT and SNEGSKA (reference sequence). CDR3 sequence: CSATEGQNYEQYF. The part of the CDR3 DNA that was read is TGCAGTGCTACCGAGGGTCAGAACTACGAG.

This clone was counted at least ten times. The read halts 3 residues ahead of the CDR3 end, with the missing end drawn from the germline J gene. J is TRBJ1-2 and V is TRBV5-5; D gene ambiguous. The CDR3 has 15 amino acids. Trimming pared 4 bases from V and 4 bases from J, leaving 17 bases between. Germline CDR1 reads SGHKS; CDR2 reads YYEKEE (reference sequence). CDR3 DNA (partial): TGTGCCAGCAGCCCGCGTTCCGGACTTGTCTATGGC. The encoded protein is CASSPRSGLVYG. The whole CDR3 is CASSPRSGLVYGYTF.

This clone has at least ten counts. The read ends 3 residues before the CDR3 terminus; that terminus is restored from the germline J gene. This rearrangement joins TRBV19 to TRBJ1-1; D remains unclear. This CDR3 region has 15 residues. V was cut by 6 bases and J by 5 bases, with 19 bases left in between. The germline gives CDR1 LNHDA, CDR2 SQIVND (reference sequence). The sequenced part of the CDR3 DNA is TGTGCCAGTAGCCCATTACCTGAATTAGGGACTGAA. Protein product: CASSPLPELGTE. The entire CDR3 sequence reads CASSPLPELGTEAFF.